This T cell receptor beta chain stems from a study of T cell responses to AZD1222 COVID-19 vaccine. General study findings and limits: Regions 160-218 and 743-854 dominated among vaccine-associated CD4 TCRs spanning spike. Seropositive status at baseline applied to only a handful of AZD1222 recipients. Close to half of all spike-specific TCRs reportedly target regions of the variants that are unmutated.

The method was immunoSEQ multiplex PCR; TCRdb's version includes in-frame clones alone and lacks a portion of them. Among over 130,000 clones listed, roughly 90% were seen once. The CDR3 covers 12 residues. Trimming stripped 5 bases from V and 6 bases from J, with 11 bases between. Germline V lookup: CDR1 LNHDA, CDR2 SQIVND (reference sequence). This clone was observed a handful of times. The target antigen is unknown. This sequence joins TRBV19 and TRBJ2-7; a weak D match, TRBD2 (5 bases). The specimen comprised peripheral blood, sampled 28 days after the second AZD1222 dose. The receptor's source is an adult who received the AZD1222 COVID-19 vaccine. The CDR3 loop reads CASSPGSREQYF. As DNA, the CDR3 is TGTGCCAGTAGTCCGGGATCCCGCGAGCAGTACTTC. The full variable domain, with the rest looked up from reference TRBV19 and TRBJ2-7, is DGGITQSPKYLFRKEGQNVTLSCEQNLNHDAMYWYRQDPGQGLRLIYYSQIVNDFQKGDIAEGYSVSREKKESFPLTVTSAQKNPTAFYLCASSPGSREQYFGPGTRLTVT.